This TCR beta chain stems from a study of blood T cell repertoires in COVID-19. CDR1 and CDR2 from the germline V gene are SGHRS and YFSETQ. V was trimmed by 2 bases and J by 1 base, leaving 12 bases between them. The CDR3 length is 15 residues. This clone has just one count. TCRdb's copy holds only in-frame clones and misses some; the assay was immunoSEQ multiplex PCR. This table holds under 200,000 clones, 87% found once. This rearrangement joins TRBV5-1 to TRBJ2-5; TRBD1 might be the D (5 bases). The clonotype was recovered from a woman aged 65 to 85 with COVID-19, enrolled during active disease. The sample taken for sequencing was peripheral blood. The CDR3 region is CASSFGRTIQETQYF. CDR3 sequence (DNA): TGCGCCAGCAGCTTCGGTCGGACAATCCAAGAGACCCAGTACTTC. The full variable domain, completed using reference TRBV5-1 and TRBJ2-5, is KAGVTQTPRYLIKTRGQQVTLSCSPISGHRSVSWYQQTPGQGLQFLFEYFSETQRNKGNFPGRFSGRQFSNSRSEMNVSTLELGDSALYLCASSFGRTIQETQYFGPGTRLLVL.